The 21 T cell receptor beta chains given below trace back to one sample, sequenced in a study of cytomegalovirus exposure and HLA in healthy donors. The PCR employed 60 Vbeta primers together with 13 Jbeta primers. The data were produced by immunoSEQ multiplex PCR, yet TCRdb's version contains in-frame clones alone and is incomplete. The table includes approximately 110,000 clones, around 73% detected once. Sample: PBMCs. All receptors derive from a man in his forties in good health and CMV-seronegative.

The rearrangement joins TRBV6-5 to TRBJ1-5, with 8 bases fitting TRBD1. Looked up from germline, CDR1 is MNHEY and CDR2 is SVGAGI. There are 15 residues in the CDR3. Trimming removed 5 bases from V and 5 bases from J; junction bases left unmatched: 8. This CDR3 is CASSRRGTGDQPQHF. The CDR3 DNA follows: TGTGCCAGCAGTAGACGAGGGACAGGTGATCAGCCCCAGCATTTT.

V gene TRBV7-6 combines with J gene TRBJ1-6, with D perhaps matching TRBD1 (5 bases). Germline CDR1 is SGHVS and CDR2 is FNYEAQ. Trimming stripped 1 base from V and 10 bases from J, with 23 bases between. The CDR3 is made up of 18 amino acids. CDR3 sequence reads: CASSLGRGGELLRSPLHF. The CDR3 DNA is TGTGCCAGCAGCTTAGGAAGGGGCGGGGAGTTGCTGAGGTCACCCCTCCACTTT.

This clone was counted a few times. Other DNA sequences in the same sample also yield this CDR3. The CDR3 bases are TGCGCCAGCAGCTTGGAAGTCTCGGGTTCTGGAAACACCATATATTTT. It is translated as CASSLEVSGSGNTIYF. The chain carries TRBV5-1 and TRBJ1-3; D is unresolved. Germline CDR1 is SGHRS and CDR2 is YFSETQ. Deletions cut 0 bases from V and 1 base from J, with 11 bases between. The length of the CDR3 is 16 residues.

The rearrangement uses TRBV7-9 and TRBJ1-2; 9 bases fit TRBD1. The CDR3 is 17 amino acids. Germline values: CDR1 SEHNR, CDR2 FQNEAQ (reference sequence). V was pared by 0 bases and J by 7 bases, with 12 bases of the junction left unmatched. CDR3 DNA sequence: TGTGCCAGCAGCTTAGCCCCAGGGACAGGGAATCCAGTTGGCTACACCTTC. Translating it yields CASSLAPGTGNPVGYTF.

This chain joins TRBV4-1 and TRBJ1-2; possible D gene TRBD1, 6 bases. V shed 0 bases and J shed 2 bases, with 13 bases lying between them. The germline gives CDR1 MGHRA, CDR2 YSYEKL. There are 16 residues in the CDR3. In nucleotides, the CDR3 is TGCGCCAGCAGCCAAGAATTCGCCGGGACAAACTATGGCTACACCTTC. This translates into CASSQEFAGTNYGYTF.

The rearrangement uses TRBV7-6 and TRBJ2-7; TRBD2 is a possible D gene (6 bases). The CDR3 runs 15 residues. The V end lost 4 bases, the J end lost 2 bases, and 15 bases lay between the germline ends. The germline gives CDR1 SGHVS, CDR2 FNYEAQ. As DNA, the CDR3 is TGTGCCAGCAGCTCTCTGACGGGGGAGACCTACGAGCAGTACTTC. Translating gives CASSSLTGETYEQYF.

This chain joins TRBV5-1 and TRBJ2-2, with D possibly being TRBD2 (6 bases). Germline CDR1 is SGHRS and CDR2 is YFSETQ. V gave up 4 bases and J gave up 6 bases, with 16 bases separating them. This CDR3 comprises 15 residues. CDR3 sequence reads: CASSPTSGESGELFF. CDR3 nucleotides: TGCGCCAGCAGCCCGACCTCGGGGGAATCCGGGGAGCTGTTTTTT.

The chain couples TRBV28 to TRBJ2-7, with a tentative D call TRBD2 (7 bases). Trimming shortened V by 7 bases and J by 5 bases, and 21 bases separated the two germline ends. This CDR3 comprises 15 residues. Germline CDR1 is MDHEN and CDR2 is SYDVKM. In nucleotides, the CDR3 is TGTGCCAGCACACTCTACCGGGGGGCCCCCAACGAGCAGTACTTC. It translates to CASTLYRGAPNEQYF. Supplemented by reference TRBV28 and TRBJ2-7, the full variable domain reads DVKVTQSSRYLVKRTGEKVFLECVQDMDHENMFWYRQDPGLGLRLIYFSYDVKMKEKGDIPEGYSVSREKKERFSLILESASTNQTSMYLCASTLYRGAPNEQYFGPGTRLTVT.

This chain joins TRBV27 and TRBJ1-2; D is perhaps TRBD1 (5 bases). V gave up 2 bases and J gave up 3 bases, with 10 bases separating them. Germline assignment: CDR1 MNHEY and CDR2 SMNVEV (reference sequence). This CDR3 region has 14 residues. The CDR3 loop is CASSLGGSHYGYTF. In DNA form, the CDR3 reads TGTGCCAGCAGTTTAGGGGGGTCCCACTATGGCTACACCTTC.

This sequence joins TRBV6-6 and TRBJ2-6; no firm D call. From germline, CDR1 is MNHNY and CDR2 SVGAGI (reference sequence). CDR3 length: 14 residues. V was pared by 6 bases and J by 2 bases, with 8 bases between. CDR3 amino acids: CASSHPTGANVLTF. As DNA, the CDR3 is TGTGCCAGCAGCCATCCCACTGGGGCCAACGTCCTGACTTTC.

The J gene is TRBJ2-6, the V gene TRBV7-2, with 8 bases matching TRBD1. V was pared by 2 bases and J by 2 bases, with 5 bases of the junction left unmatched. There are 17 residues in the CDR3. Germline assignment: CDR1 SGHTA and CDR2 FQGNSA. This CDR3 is CASSLRAGGAGANVLTF. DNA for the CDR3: TGTGCCAGCAGCTTAAGGGCAGGGGGCGCTGGGGCCAACGTCCTGACTTTC.

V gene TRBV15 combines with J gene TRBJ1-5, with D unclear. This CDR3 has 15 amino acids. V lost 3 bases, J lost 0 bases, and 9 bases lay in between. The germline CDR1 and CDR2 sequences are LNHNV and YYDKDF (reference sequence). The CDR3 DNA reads TGTGCCACCAGCAGTGAGGCCTATAGCAATCAGCCCCAGCATTTT. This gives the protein CATSSEAYSNQPQHF. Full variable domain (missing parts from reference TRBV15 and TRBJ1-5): DAMVIQNPRYQVTQFGKPVTLSCSQTLNHNVMYWYQQKSSQAPKLLFHYYDKDFNNEADTPDNFQSRRPNTSFCFLDIRSPGLGDTAMYLCATSSEAYSNQPQHFGDGTRLSIL.

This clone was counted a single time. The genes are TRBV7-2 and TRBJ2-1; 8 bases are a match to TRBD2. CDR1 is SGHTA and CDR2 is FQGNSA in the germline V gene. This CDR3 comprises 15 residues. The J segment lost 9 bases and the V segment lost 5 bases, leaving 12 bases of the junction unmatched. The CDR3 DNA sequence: TGTGCCAGCAGCGCCGATTACGGGGGGGCTGGTGAGCAGTTCTTC. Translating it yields CASSADYGGAGEQFF.

The CDR3 nucleotides are TGTGCCAGCCAAGGACTAGGAAGGGAGACCCAGTACTTC. Translating gives CASQGLGRETQYF. The chain recombines TRBV18 with TRBJ2-5; 7 nucleotides agree with TRBD2. J was trimmed by 5 bases and V by 8 bases; bases with no gene match: 8. The CDR3 has 13 amino acids. Germline CDR1 reads KGHSH; CDR2 reads LQKENI.

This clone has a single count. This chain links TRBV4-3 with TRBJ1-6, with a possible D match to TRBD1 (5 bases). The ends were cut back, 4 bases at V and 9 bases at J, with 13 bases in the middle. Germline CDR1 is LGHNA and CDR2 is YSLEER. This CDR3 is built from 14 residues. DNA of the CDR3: TGCGCCAGCAGCCTGGGGCGGGGGGGTTCACCCCTCCACTTT. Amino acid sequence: CASSLGRGGSPLHF.

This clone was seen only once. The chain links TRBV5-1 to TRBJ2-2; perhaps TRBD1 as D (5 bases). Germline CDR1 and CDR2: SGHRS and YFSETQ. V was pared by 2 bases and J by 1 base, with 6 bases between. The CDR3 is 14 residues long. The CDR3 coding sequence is TGCGCCAGCAGCTTAAGGGGGAACACCGGGGAGCTGTTTTTT. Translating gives CASSLRGNTGELFF.

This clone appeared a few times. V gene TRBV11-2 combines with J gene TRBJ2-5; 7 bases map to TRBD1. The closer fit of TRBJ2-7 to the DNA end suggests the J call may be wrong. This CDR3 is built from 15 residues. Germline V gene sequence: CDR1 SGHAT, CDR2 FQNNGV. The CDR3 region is CASSKGQVPSYEQYF. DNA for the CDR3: TGTGCCAGCAGCAAAGGACAGGTTCCCTCCTACGAGCAGTACTTC.

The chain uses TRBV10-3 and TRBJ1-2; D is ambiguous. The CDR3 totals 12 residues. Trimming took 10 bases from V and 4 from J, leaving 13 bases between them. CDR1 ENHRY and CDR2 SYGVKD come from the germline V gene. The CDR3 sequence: CATSVRLYGYTF. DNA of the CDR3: TGTGCCACCTCAGTCAGGCTCTATGGCTACACCTTC.

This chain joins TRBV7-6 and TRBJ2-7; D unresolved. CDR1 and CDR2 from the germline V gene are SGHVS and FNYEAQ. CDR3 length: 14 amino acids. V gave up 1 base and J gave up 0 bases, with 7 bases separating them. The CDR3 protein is CASSLVTDSYEQYF. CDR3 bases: TGTGCCAGCAGCTTAGTTACTGACTCCTACGAGCAGTACTTC.

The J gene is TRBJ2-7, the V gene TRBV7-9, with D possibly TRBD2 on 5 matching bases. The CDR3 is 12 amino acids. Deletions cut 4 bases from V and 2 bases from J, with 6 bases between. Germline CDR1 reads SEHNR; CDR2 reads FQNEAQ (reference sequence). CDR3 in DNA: TGTGCCAGCAGCTCCGGGACCTACGAGCAGTACTTC. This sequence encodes CASSSGTYEQYF.

The CDR3 DNA is TGCAGCGGGCGGATGGACAGCTACAATGAGCAGTTCTTC. Translated, it gives CSGRMDSYNEQFF. The gene calls are TRBV29-1 and TRBJ2-1, with a tentative D call TRBD1 (6 bases). Trimming removed 7 bases at V and 3 bases at J, with 13 bases between. This CDR3 contains 13 residues. The germline V gene has CDR1 SQVTM and CDR2 ANQGSEA.